Shown below are 20 T cell receptor beta chains from a single sample sequenced in a study of regulatory T cells in long-lasting Graves disease. Time point reported: persistent/refractory GD, antithyroid drugs over 5 years with positive TRAb. Researchers made the TCR library from RNA that was extracted from PBMCs. Building of the TCR beta libraries involved iRepertoire HTBI primers and Arm-PCR of CDR3 regions. TCRdb re-called the multiplex PCR reads with MiXCR, one entry per CDR3 protein. The sample includes 600,000 to 800,000 distinct CDR3 sequences, approximately 31% seen only once; the top ten take around 42%. This sample comprised peripheral blood mononuclear cells (PBMCs), obtained when the disease was refractory, from a patient treated with antithyroid drugs. The receptors originated from a female donor with Graves disease.

V usage is TRBV14 and J usage is TRBJ2-7, with D unclear. Looked up from germline, CDR1 is SGHDN and CDR2 is FVKESK. This CDR3 is built from 16 residues. V shed 0 bases and J shed 3 bases, with 15 bases lying between them. The CDR3 DNA reads TGTGCCAGCAGCCAAGATACAACTGCCGGGCGCTACGAGCAGTACTTC. Protein sequence: CASSQDTTAGRYEQYF.

The chain is built from TRBV5-1 and TRBJ2-2, with D tentatively TRBD1 (5 bases). V was pared by 6 bases and J by 7 bases, with 13 bases between. Germline V lookup: CDR1 SGHRS, CDR2 YFSETQ. This CDR3 has 13 residues. The CDR3 DNA sequence: TGCGCCAGCATTGAGGTGCAGGGCGGGGAGCTGTTTTTT. It translates to CASIEVQGGELFF.

V gene TRBV11-2 combines with J gene TRBJ2-7; the match to TRBD1 covers 9 bases. Germline CDR1 reads SGHAT; CDR2 reads FQNNGV. The CDR3 has 15 amino acids. J lost 4 bases, V lost 1 base, and 5 bases had no gene match. The CDR3: CASSLGGQGLYEQYF. Written as DNA, the CDR3 is TGTGCCAGCAGCTTAGGCGGACAGGGGTTGTACGAGCAGTACTTC.

This rearrangement joins TRBV5-1 to TRBJ1-2; 7 bases are a match to TRBD1. The trim removed 4 bases at V and 8 bases at J, leaving 14 bases unmatched. Germline loops: CDR1 SGHRS, CDR2 YFSETQ. The CDR3 runs 15 residues. CDR3 residues: CASSPRQGGSQGYTF. In nucleotides, the CDR3 is TGCGCCAGCAGCCCACGACAGGGAGGGTCCCAGGGCTACACCTTC.

The chain couples TRBV20-1 to TRBJ2-7; 10 bases align to TRBD2. Trimming took 1 base from V and 5 from J; bases not matched to a gene: 5. In germline, CDR1 is DFQATT, CDR2 SNEGSKA (reference sequence). The CDR3 runs 14 residues. The CDR3 reads CSARVVLAGDEQYF. The CDR3 coding sequence is TGCAGTGCTAGAGTCGTCCTAGCGGGAGACGAGCAGTACTTC.

This clonotype was seen only a few times. The V and J genes are TRBV20-1 and TRBJ2-7; 9 bases agree with TRBD1. Germline lookup yields CDR1 DFQATT and CDR2 SNEGSKA (reference sequence). The CDR3 loop spans 13 amino acids. V lost 6 bases and J lost 2; bases outside the gene matches: 5. The CDR3 here is CSAPRTGAYEQYF. The CDR3 nucleotides are TGCAGTGCACCCCGGACAGGGGCCTACGAGCAGTACTTC.

The chain uses TRBV6-2 or TRBV6-3 and TRBJ1-2; TRBD1 agrees at 9 bases. Germline values: CDR1 MNHEY, CDR2 SVGEGT. V shed 6 bases, J shed 5 bases, and the junction held 10 bases outside the gene matches. The length of the CDR3 is 15 residues. In nucleotides, the CDR3 is TGTGCCAGCAGGGATCTACAGGGGGCTAGATATGGCTACACCTTC. This codes for CASRDLQGARYGYTF.

This clonotype was recorded many times. The chain employs TRBV12-3 or TRBV12-4 and TRBJ1-5; weak D call: TRBD1 (5 bases). Trimming shortened V by 9 bases and J by 6 bases, and 12 bases separated the two germline ends. The CDR3 is 12 amino acids. The CDR3 is CASSGRGQPQHF. In DNA, the CDR3 is TGTGCCAGTTCGGGGAGGGGTCAGCCCCAGCATTTT.

This clonotype was detected once. The chain employs TRBV4-2 and TRBJ2-5; 10 bases agree with TRBD1. CDR1 is LGHNA and CDR2 is YNFKEQ in the germline V gene. V lost 2 bases, J lost 4 bases, and 1 base stayed unmatched. The CDR3 runs 14 residues. DNA for the CDR3: TGTGCCAGCAGCCAAAGGACAGGGGGAGAGACCCAGTACTTC. This gives the protein CASSQRTGGETQYF.

This clonotype was counted a few times. The chain combines TRBV4-2 with TRBJ2-5; a weak D match, TRBD2 (6 bases). In germline, CDR1 is LGHNA, CDR2 YNFKEQ. The CDR3 has 14 amino acids. Between the trimmed V and J ends, which lost 0 bases and 7 bases, there was a span of 12 bases. CDR3 nucleotides: TGTGCCAGCAGCCAAGATAGGGAGGTCCGGACCCAGTACTTC. This encodes CASSQDREVRTQYF.

This clonotype was seen ten or more times. The chain uses TRBV11-2 and TRBJ2-7, with a weak D call TRBD2 (5 bases). The CDR3 covers 14 residues. Looked up from germline, CDR1 is SGHAT and CDR2 is FQNNGV. Trimming shortened V by 1 base and J by 1 base, and 8 bases separated the two germline ends. The CDR3 DNA is TGTGCCAGCAGCTTAGTTACGGGATCCTACGAGCAGTACTTC. Translating it yields CASSLVTGSYEQYF.

This chain uses TRBV12-3 or TRBV12-4 with TRBJ1-5; D is perhaps TRBD1 (6 bases). CDR3 length equals 14 residues. Trimming removed 6 bases at V and 6 bases at J, with 15 bases between. The CDR3 DNA is TGTGCCAGCAGAATACAGGGATTCGGTCAGCCCCAGCATTTT. This encodes CASRIQGFGQPQHF.

V usage is TRBV7-6 and J usage is TRBJ1-2; 9 nucleotides agree with TRBD1. CDR3 size: 16 residues. The junction had 8 bases not matched to a gene; V was cut back by 5 bases and J by 1 base. The V gene's germline CDR1 is SGHVS and CDR2 FNYEAQ. CDR3 in DNA: TGTGCCAGCAGCCCCCGGACAGGGGCCCTTAACTATGGCTACACCTTC. Translating it yields CASSPRTGALNYGYTF. Complete variable domain (other parts from reference TRBV7-6 and TRBJ1-2): GAGVSQSPRYKVTKRGQDVALRCDPISGHVSLYWYRQALGQGPEFLTYFNYEAQQDKSGLPNDRFSAERPEGSISTLTIQRTEQRDSAMYRCASSPRTGALNYGYTFGSGTRLTVV.

This clonotype was counted between two and nine times. The chain couples TRBV25-1 to TRBJ1-1; D is perhaps TRBD1 (6 bases). Trimming left V 3 bases short and J 1 base short, with 12 bases between. From germline, CDR1 is MGHDK and CDR2 SYGVNS. This CDR3 has 15 amino acids. CDR3 nucleotide sequence: TGTGCCAGCAGTGATGTGGGGGGACAGAACACTGAAGCTTTCTTT. This encodes CASSDVGGQNTEAFF.

V usage is TRBV9 and J usage is TRBJ2-4; 11 bases are shared with TRBD2. This CDR3 is built from 18 residues. Germline V lookup: CDR1 SGDLS, CDR2 YYNGEE. V dropped 0 bases and J dropped 4; count of bases not matched to a gene: 9. CDR3 region: CASSVALGLAGGKNIQYF. The DNA for the CDR3 is TGTGCCAGCAGCGTAGCCCTCGGGCTAGCGGGAGGAAAAAACATTCAGTACTTC.

This clonotype was detected only a few times. This chain connects TRBV29-1 to TRBJ2-5; D is undetermined. Looked up from germline, CDR1 is SQVTM and CDR2 is ANQGSEA. This CDR3 region has 14 residues. The V end lost 0 bases, the J end lost 0 bases, and 8 bases lay between the germline ends. CDR3 in amino acids: CSVEDPPHQETQYF. The CDR3 DNA is TGCAGCGTTGAAGATCCCCCTCACCAAGAGACCCAGTACTTC.

This chain joins TRBV30 and TRBJ1-1, with 8 bases that match TRBD1. Germline CDR1 GTSNPN, CDR2 SVGIG (reference sequence). This CDR3 spans 15 amino acids. V trimming: 3 bases; J trimming: 2 bases; junction bases outside the gene matches: 8. CDR3 protein: CAWSPGQGGNTEAFF. The DNA for the CDR3 is TGTGCCTGGAGCCCTGGACAGGGTGGAAACACTGAAGCTTTCTTT.

The CDR3 bases are TGTGCCAGCAGACAACAGGGGGCGAACAATCAGCCCCAGCATTTT. Its translation: CASRQQGANNQPQHF. The chain couples TRBV27 to TRBJ1-5, with 9 bases aligning to TRBD1. After removal of 6 bases from V and 3 bases from J, the junction contained 6 bases not matched to a gene. In germline, CDR1 is MNHEY, CDR2 SMNVEV (reference sequence). CDR3 length equals 15 residues.

The chain is built from TRBV27 and TRBJ1-5, with D possibly matching TRBD1 (5 bases). V was shortened by 8 bases and J by 0 bases, with 14 bases between the two germline ends. The CDR3 has 15 residues. Germline V CDR1 and CDR2: MNHEY, SMNVEV (reference sequence). CDR3 protein: CASGTRGLSNQPQHF. As DNA, the CDR3 is TGTGCCAGCGGAACCCGGGGACTTAGCAATCAGCCCCAGCATTTT.

This clonotype was detected only a few times. The gene calls are TRBV19 and TRBJ2-2, with D perhaps matching TRBD2 (6 bases). V shed 4 bases and J shed 0 bases, with 9 bases lying between them. This CDR3 spans 15 amino acids. Germline V gene lookup returns CDR1 LNHDA and CDR2 SQIVND (reference sequence). The CDR3 DNA sequence: TGTGCCAGTAGTAGAGGGGAGGCGAACACCGGGGAGCTGTTTTTT. It specifies CASSRGEANTGELFF.